Listed here is a single T cell receptor (beta chain). Its antigen is unknown. The junction departs from germline at one end; a sequencing error may be responsible. Amplification targeted the TCR beta CDR3 regions, with RNA transcripts as the source material. First-round RT-PCR employed HTBI primers, with a second-round multiplex PCR after it. One entry per CDR3 protein results from TCRdb running MiXCR on the multiplex PCR reads. Among more than 1,000,000 distinct CDR3 sequences, 35% to 40% were seen once, and the ten largest hold 11%. Other autoimmune diseases, uncontrolled infections, pregnancy or lactation excluded patients from enrollment. This sample is drawn from a study of Graves' ophthalmopathy and Graves' hyperthyroidism. Study findings and constraints: Sensitivity reached 85% to 90% and specificity approximately 81% for a 13-signature model separating ophthalmopathy from stable hyperthyroidism.

This CDR3 spans 14 amino acids. Germline V gene sequence: CDR1 SGHTA, CDR2 FQGNSA. The TCR originated in an adult man with Graves' hyperthyroidism. The rearrangement joins TRBV7-2 to TRBJ2-7, with 9 bases matching TRBD1. What was sequenced was peripheral blood or thyroid tissue (not recorded which). This CDR3 reads CAGSPGTGNYEQYF. CDR3 bases: TGCGCCGGCAGCCCTGGGACAGGGAACTACGAGCAGTACTTC.